This T cell receptor (beta chain) is drawn from a study of blood T cell repertoires in COVID-19. Study at large: Samples came from the United States, Italy and Spain, spanning acute and convalescent COVID-19. In each case, the material was cDNA or gDNA derived from T cells, B-cell-depleted T cells, or PBMCs.

Original handling: How many nucleated cells were present was estimated from reference gene primer amplification. Using immunoSEQ multiplex PCR, the repertoire was profiled, and TCRdb retains in-frame clones only, with some absent. The DNA gave D and trimming, while V, J and clone size come from that table. The sample carries about 250,000 clones, around nine tenths recorded once. The CDR3 consists of 16 residues. V dropped 1 base and J dropped 2 bases, with 14 bases sitting between them. Looked up from germline, CDR1 is SGHAT and CDR2 is FQNNGV. The sequence came from a man between 18 and 29 years old with active or convalescent COVID-19. The rearrangement links TRBV11-2 to TRBJ1-2; possibly TRBD1 for D (6 bases). Sequencing was performed on peripheral blood. The CDR3 sequence: CASSLVVRDRNYGYTF. In DNA form, the CDR3 reads TGTGCCAGCAGCTTAGTGGTTCGTGACAGGAACTATGGCTACACCTTC.